This T cell receptor (beta chain) was retrieved from a study of blood T cells in healthy people across ages (dated by TCRdb to the mid-2010s). General notes on the study: Template switching captured roughly one uniquely barcoded TCR beta cDNA molecule per two T cells in model experiments. Using deep sequencing normalized with unique cDNA molecular identifiers, the study measured how TCR beta repertoire diversity changes with age. Four age groups were formed from the donors: young (average approximately 15 years), middle-aged (approximately 40), aged (roughly 56) and long-lived (around 82). Donors of different ages were randomly distributed across sequencing lanes to avoid experimental bias. The study analyzed two additional independent replicas of 1 million unique cDNA reads from the same blood draw for two donors, one aged 18 to 30 and one aged 80 or older. Broad study findings and their caveats: The percentage of naive T cells measured by flow cytometry correlated strongly with observed TCR beta diversity. Compared with the aged group, the long-lived group had more naive CD4+ T cells, fewer expanded clones and increased TCR diversity, a pattern suggesting age selection. Estimates of total diversity based on one million sequenced T cells were considered lower bounds and underestimates. As age increased, observed TCR beta diversity per million T cells dropped in a roughly linear way, and a significant reduction was already evident by age roughly 40. Bulk unsorted PBMC profiling prevented conclusive comparison of naive and antigen-experienced compartments. Donor CMV infection status was unknown, potentially confounding age-related changes in expanded clonotypes.

The donors were some 36 Caucasian individuals from Russia, aged 6 to 90 years, who were systemically healthy. Each donor gave about 9.2 milliliters of peripheral blood, drawn into EDTA-treated Vacutainer tubes. Ficoll-Paque density-gradient centrifugation was used to isolate PBMCs, with at least 7 million per sample. Total RNA, at least 5 micrograms per sample, was extracted from PBMCs with Trizol reagent. For every donor, an aliquot of PBMCs went through flow cytometry to measure the percentages of naive CD45RAhigh/CD27high T cells. The library was prepared using 5' RACE. TCRdb lists the instrument as Illumina HiSeq 2500. A second 7 to 11 cycle PCR used a sample-barcoded 5' primer and a J-beta primer mix. A unique molecular identifier was introduced onto each TCR beta cDNA molecule by a template-switch 5' adaptor carrying 12 random nucleotides. At least 3 million CDR3-containing paired-end reads were obtained from each sample. First-strand cDNA was synthesized from all RNA with the Mint cDNA synthesis kit, primed by a TRBC-specific oligonucleotide. After uracil-DNA glycosylase treatment, a first 18-cycle PCR used universal primers M1SS and BC2_uni_R on all cDNA. Per the original workflow: Normalization of each sample was performed by random selection of 1 million high-quality reads, each carrying a distinct molecular identifier. Instead of being binned into consensus sequences, reads that shared molecular identifiers were thrown out. CDR3 identification, clonotype clustering and error correction used MiTCR with a Q25 quality threshold and the strictest error-elimination algorithm. A nonparametric unseen species model with Euler transformation was used to estimate lower-bound total TCR beta diversity. TCRdb handled the public reads itself, with Q25 trimming in fastp and clone calling in MiXCR, and kept productive beta chains. Each entry is one CDR3 protein sequence, shown with its most common DNA and genes. The V and J calls were determined by TCRdb, not by the authors. Across this sample there are more than 1,400,000 distinct CDR3 sequences, with approximately 42% seen only once. Clones ranked in the top ten supply less than 8% of the sample.

Worth noting for this clonotype: Its antigen target is currently unknown. Per-base quality was not reported, and no clone a single base away is much larger than it.

Reading from cysteine to phenylalanine, the CDR3 counts 14 amino acids. Solely the CDR3 DNA is kept, with 42 bases framed from the first base. Between the V and J ends, shortened by 1 base and 8 bases respectively, the junction contains 12 bases. For CDR1 and CDR2, the germline V gene lists SGHTA and FQGNSA. The sample taken for sequencing was blood. The sequence came from a young woman in good health. The rearrangement joined TRBV7-2 to TRBJ1-5; there is no confident call for the D gene. The bases are TGTGCCAGCAGCTTAGGACCGTCCGGAGAGCCCCAGCATTTT. This gives the protein CASSLGPSGEPQHF.